This T cell receptor (beta chain) was retrieved from a study of shared T cell receptors in the human thymus. The protocol was immunoSEQ multiplex PCR, while the TCRdb copy is restricted to in-frame clones and leaves out a portion. The sample has approximately 730,000 clones, 75% to 90% seen once. This sample also belongs to another study, concerning human thymus T cells.

The TCR was taken from a girl under three years old with a congenital heart defect. The sample comprised thymocytes.

In DNA, the CDR3 is TGTGCCAGCAGCTTCGGGGGGGGGCATGGCTACACCTTC. It yields the protein CASSFGGGHGYTF. V usage is TRBV7-2 and J usage is TRBJ1-2, with D possibly matching TRBD1 (6 bases). V was pared by 3 bases and J by 6 bases, with 11 bases between. Germline V lookup: CDR1 SGHTA, CDR2 FQGNSA. The CDR3 has 13 residues. Drawing the rest from reference TRBV7-2 and TRBJ1-2, the complete variable domain is GAGVSQSPSNKVTEKGKDVELRCDPISGHTALYWYRQSLGQGLEFLIYFQGNSAPDKSGLPSDRFSAERTGGSVSTLTIQRTQQEDSAVYLCASSFGGGHGYTFGSGTRLTVV.